This section outlines one TCR beta chain sequence together with its context. Its target is not known. A read error may produce the germline difference seen at one junction end. The record originates from a study of T cells in localized non-small cell lung cancer. General study points: Owing to sequencing of a solitary tumor region, heterogeneity cannot be discounted. Adjacent uninvolved lung had the highest clonality, suggesting focused antigen responses. A median 57 of the top 100 tumor clones appeared in adjacent lung.

Some clones are missing from TCRdb's copy, which holds only in-frame ones; the method was immunoSEQ multiplex PCR. The data show tens of thousands of clones, 87% seen once. The CDR3 has 13 residues. Per the germline V gene, CDR1 is SGHNT and CDR2 is YENEEA. The sequencing used PBMCs, collected before any cancer treatment. This TCR came from a man between 40 and 70 years old with stage II squamous cell lung carcinoma. The rearrangement joins TRBV11-3 to TRBJ1-3; weak D call: TRBD1 (5 bases). In DNA, the CDR3 is TGTGCCGGCAGCCGGGGGTCTGGAAACACCATATATTTT. Its translation is CAGSRGSGNTIYF. Full variable domain (outside the CDR3, taken from reference TRBV11-3 and TRBJ1-3): EAGVVQSPRYKIIEKKQPVAFWCNPISGHNTLYWYLQNLGQGPELLIRYENEEAVDDSQLPKDRFSAERLKGVDSTLKIQPAELGDSAVYLCAGSRGSGNTIYFGEGSWLTVV.